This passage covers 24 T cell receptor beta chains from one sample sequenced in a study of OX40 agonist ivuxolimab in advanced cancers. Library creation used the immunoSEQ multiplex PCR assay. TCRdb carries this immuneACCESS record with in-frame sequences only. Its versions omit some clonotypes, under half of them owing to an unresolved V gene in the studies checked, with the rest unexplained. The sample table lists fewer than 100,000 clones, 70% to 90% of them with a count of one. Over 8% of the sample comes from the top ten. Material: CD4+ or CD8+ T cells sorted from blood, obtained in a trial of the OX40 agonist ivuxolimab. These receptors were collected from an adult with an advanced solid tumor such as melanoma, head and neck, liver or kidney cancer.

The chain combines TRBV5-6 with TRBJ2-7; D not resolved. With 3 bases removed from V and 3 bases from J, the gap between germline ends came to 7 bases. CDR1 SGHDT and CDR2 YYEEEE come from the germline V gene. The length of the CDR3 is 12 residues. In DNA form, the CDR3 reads TGTGCCAGCAGCTCAAGAAGCTACGAGCAGTACTTC. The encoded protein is CASSSRSYEQYF.

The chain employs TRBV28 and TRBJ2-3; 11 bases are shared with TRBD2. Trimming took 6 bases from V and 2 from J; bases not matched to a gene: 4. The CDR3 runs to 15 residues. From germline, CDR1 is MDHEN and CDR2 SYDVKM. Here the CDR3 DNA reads TGTGCCAGCAGGTTAGCGGGGGGGCACACAGATACGCAGTATTTT. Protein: CASRLAGGHTDTQYF.

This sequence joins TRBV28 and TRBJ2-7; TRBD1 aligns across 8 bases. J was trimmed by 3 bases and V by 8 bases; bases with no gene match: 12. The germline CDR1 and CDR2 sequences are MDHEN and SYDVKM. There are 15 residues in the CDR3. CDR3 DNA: TGTGCCAGCGAGAGGGGCAGGGGGCTAGGCTACGAGCAGTACTTC. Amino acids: CASERGRGLGYEQYF.

The CDR3 here is CASRRGQGFYNEQFF. The CDR3 DNA reads TGCGCCAGCAGACGAGGACAGGGGTTCTACAATGAGCAGTTCTTC. V and J are TRBV4-1 and TRBJ2-1; 9 positions agree with TRBD1. The CDR3 consists of 15 residues. Trimming at V came to 6 bases and at J to 3 bases, leaving 6 bases not matched to a gene. CDR1 and CDR2 (germline): MGHRA, YSYEKL.

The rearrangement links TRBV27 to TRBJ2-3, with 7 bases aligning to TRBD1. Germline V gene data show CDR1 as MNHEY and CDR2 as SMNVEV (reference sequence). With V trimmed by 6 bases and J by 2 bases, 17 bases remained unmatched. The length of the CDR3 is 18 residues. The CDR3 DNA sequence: TGTGCCAGCAGATCGCTACTGAGGGACAGAAGTCCCACAGATACGCAGTATTTT. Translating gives CASRSLLRDRSPTDTQYF.

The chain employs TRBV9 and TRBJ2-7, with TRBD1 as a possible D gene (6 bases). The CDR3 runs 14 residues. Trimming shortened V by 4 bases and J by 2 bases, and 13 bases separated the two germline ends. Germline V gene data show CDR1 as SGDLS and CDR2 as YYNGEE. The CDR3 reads CASSSYRAPYEQYF. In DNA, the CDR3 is TGTGCCAGCAGCTCATACAGGGCCCCCTACGAGCAGTACTTC. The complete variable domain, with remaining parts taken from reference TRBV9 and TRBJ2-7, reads DSGVTQTPKHLITATGQRVTLRCSPRSGDLSVYWYQQSLDQGLQFLIQYYNGEERAKGNILERFSAQQFPDLHSELNLSSLELGDSALYFCASSSYRAPYEQYFGPGTRLTVT.

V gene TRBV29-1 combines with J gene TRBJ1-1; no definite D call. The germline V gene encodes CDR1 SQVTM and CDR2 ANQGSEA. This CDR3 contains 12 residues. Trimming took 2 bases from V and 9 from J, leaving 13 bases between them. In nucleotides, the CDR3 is TGCAGCGTTGAAAAGGACGCAGATAAAGCTTTCTTT. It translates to CSVEKDADKAFF.

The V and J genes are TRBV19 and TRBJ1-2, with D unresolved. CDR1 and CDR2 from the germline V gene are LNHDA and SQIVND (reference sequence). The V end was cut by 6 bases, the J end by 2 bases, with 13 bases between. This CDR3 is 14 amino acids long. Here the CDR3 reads CASRGLGRNYGYTF. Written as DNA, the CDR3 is TGTGCCAGTAGAGGGCTGGGCAGAAACTATGGCTACACCTTC.

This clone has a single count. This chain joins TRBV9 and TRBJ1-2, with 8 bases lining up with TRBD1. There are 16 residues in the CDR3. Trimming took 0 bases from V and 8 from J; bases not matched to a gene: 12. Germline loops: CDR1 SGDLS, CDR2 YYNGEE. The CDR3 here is CASSVAPGGALFGYTF. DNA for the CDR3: TGTGCCAGCAGCGTAGCACCAGGGGGCGCATTGTTCGGCTACACCTTC.

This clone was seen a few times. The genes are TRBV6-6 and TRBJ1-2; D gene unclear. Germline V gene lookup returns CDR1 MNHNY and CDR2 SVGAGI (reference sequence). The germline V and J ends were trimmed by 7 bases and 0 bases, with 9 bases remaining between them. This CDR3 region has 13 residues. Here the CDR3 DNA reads TGTGCCAGCACTATTAATTCTAACTATGGCTACACCTTC. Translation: CASTINSNYGYTF.

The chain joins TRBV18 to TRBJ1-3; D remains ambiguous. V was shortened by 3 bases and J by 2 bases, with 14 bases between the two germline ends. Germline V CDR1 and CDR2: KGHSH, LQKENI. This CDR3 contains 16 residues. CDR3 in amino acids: CASSPRTPDAGNTIYF. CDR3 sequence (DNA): TGTGCCAGCTCACCCAGGACCCCGGACGCTGGAAACACCATATATTTT.

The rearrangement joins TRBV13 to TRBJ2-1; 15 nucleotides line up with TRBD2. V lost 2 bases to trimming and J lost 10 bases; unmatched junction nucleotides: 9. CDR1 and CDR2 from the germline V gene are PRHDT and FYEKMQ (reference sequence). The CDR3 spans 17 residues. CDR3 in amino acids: CASSLFPGLAGGREQFF. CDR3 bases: TGTGCCAGCAGCTTATTCCCGGGACTAGCGGGAGGACGGGAGCAGTTCTTC.

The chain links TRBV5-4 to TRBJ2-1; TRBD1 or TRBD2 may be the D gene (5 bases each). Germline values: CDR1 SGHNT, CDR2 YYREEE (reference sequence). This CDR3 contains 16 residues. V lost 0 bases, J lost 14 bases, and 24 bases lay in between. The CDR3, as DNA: TGTGCCAGCAGCTTGGGGGGCCGGGAACAAGGGTCTCGAAAGTTCTTC. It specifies CASSLGGREQGSRKFF.

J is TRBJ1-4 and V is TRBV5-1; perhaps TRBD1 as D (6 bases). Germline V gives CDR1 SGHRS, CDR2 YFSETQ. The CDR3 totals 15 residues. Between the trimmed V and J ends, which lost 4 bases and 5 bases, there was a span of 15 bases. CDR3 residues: CASSPYRDLNEKLFF. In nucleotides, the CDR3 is TGCGCCAGCAGCCCTTACAGGGATTTAAATGAAAAACTGTTTTTT.

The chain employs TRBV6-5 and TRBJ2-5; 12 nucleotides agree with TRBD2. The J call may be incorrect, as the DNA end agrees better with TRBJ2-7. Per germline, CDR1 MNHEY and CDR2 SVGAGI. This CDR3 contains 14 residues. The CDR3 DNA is TGTGCCAGCAGCCGACTAGCGGGGGCCTACGAGCAGTACTTC. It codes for CASSRLAGAYEQYF.

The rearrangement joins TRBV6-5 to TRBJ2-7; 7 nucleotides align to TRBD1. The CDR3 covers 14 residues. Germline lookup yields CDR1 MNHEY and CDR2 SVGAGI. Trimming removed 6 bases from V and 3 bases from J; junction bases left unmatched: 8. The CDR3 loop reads CASSPQGVLYEQYF. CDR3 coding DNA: TGTGCCAGCAGCCCCCAGGGGGTCCTCTACGAGCAGTACTTC.

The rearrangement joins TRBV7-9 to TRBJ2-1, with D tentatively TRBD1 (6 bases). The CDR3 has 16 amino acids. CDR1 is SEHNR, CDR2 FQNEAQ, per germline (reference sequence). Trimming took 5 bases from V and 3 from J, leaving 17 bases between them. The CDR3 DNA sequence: TGTGCCAGCAGCAGCTTCCGGGACATCCTCTACAATGAGCAGTTCTTC. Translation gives CASSSFRDILYNEQFF.

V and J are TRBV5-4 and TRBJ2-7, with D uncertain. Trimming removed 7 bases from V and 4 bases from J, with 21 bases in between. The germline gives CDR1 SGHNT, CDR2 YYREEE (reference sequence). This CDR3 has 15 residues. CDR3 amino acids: CASRASSSRQYEQYF. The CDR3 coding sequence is TGTGCCAGCCGAGCTTCCTCTTCCAGACAATACGAGCAGTACTTC.

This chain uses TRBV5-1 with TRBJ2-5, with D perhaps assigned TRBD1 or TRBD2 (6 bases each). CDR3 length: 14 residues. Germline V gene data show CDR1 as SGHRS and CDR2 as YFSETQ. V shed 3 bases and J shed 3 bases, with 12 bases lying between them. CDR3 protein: CASSSWGAEETQYF. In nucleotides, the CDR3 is TGCGCCAGCAGCTCTTGGGGGGCCGAAGAGACCCAGTACTTC.

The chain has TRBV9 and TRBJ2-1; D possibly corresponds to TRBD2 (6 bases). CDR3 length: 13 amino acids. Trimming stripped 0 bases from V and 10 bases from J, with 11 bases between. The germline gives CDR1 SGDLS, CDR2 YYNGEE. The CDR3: CASSVVAGTEQFF. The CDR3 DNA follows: TGTGCCAGCAGCGTAGTGGCGGGGACGGAGCAGTTCTTC.

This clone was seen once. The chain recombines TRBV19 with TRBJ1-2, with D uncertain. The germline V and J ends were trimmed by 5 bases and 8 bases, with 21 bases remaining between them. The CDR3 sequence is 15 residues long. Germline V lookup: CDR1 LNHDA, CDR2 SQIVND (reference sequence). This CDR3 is CASSPSRWPVRGYTF. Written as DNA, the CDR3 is TGTGCCAGTAGTCCCTCAAGGTGGCCGGTAAGAGGCTACACCTTC.

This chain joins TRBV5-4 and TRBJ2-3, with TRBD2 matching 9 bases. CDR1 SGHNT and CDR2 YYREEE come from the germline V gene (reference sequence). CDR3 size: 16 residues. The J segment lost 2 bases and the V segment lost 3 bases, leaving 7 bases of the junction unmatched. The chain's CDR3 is CASSWASGAYTDTQYF. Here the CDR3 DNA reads TGTGCCAGCAGCTGGGCTAGCGGGGCGTACACAGATACGCAGTATTTT.

The CDR3 loop reads CASSQVTGADTQYF. As DNA, the CDR3 is TGTGCCAGCAGCCAAGTTACAGGGGCAGATACGCAGTATTTT. This sequence joins TRBV4-2 and TRBJ2-3, with 7 bases matching TRBD1. CDR1 and CDR2 from the germline V gene are LGHNA and YNFKEQ. This CDR3 contains 14 residues. The trim removed 1 base at V and 4 bases at J, leaving 2 bases unmatched.

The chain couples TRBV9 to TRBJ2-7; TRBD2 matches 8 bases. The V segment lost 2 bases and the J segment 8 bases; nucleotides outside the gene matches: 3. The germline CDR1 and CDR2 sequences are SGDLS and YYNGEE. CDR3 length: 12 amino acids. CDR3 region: CASSVTGGKQYF. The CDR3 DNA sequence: TGTGCCAGCAGCGTTACGGGGGGGAAGCAGTACTTC.